The 26 T cell receptor beta chains presented below share a single source sample, sequenced in a study of T cell changes during pregnancy in multiple sclerosis. The protocol was immunoSEQ multiplex PCR, while the TCRdb copy is restricted to in-frame clones and leaves out a portion. The sample lists 75,000 to 80,000 clones; about 93% were seen once. Material: peripheral blood, obtained after pregnancy. These TCRs come from a female donor in good health, enrolled as a control in a pregnancy study.

CDR3 sequence: CASSIAGRQGYNQPQHF. CDR3 bases: TGTGCCAGTAGTATAGCTGGCCGGCAGGGGTATAATCAGCCCCAGCATTTT. The genes are TRBV19 and TRBJ1-5, with D perhaps matching TRBD1 (6 bases). V lost 1 base and J lost 4, with 17 bases in between. The CDR3 contains 17 residues. Germline V gene data show CDR1 as LNHDA and CDR2 as SQIVND (reference sequence). Filled out from reference TRBV19 and TRBJ1-5, the complete variable domain reads DGGITQSPKYLFRKEGQNVTLSCEQNLNHDAMYWYRQDPGQGLRLIYYSQIVNDFQKGDIAEGYSVSREKKESFPLTVTSAQKNPTAFYLCASSIAGRQGYNQPQHFGDGTRLSIL.

CDR3 sequence (DNA): TGTGCCAGCAGCCCAGGAGGGGTCCCCTACGAGCAGTACTTC. Protein product: CASSPGGVPYEQYF. V is TRBV6-6 and J is TRBJ2-7; maybe TRBD2 (6 bases). The V and J ends lost 6 bases and 2 bases respectively, with 14 bases between them. Germline V gives CDR1 MNHNY, CDR2 SVGAGI (reference sequence). This CDR3 contains 14 residues.

The CDR3 nucleotides read TGTGCCAGCAATCCTCATAAGGACAGAAGACCCTATGGCTACACCTTC. Translating gives CASNPHKDRRPYGYTF. The V and J genes are TRBV2 and TRBJ1-2, with a tentative D call TRBD1 (6 bases). The length of the CDR3 is 16 residues. Germline-derived CDR1 and CDR2 are SNHLY and FYNNEI. V dropped 7 bases and J dropped 4 bases, with 22 bases sitting between them.

The chain couples TRBV10-3 to TRBJ1-2, with D perhaps matching TRBD1 (5 bases). The CDR3 is made up of 15 amino acids. The germline V and J ends were trimmed by 0 bases and 0 bases, with 8 bases remaining between them. CDR1 and CDR2 (germline): ENHRY, SYGVKD. The CDR3 spells CAISESAGTNYGYTF. The CDR3 DNA sequence: TGTGCCATCAGTGAGTCCGCAGGGACTAACTATGGCTACACCTTC.

The J gene is TRBJ2-7, the V gene TRBV2; D may be TRBD1 (6 bases). The CDR3 has 14 residues. Trimming took 6 bases from V and 1 from J, leaving 13 bases between them. Germline V gene lookup returns CDR1 SNHLY and CDR2 FYNNEI. CDR3 loop: CASSQGSRSYEQYF. The CDR3, as DNA: TGTGCCAGCAGCCAGGGGAGTAGGTCCTACGAGCAGTACTTC.

V usage is TRBV5-5 and J usage is TRBJ2-7; TRBD1 might be the D (5 bases). CDR1 is SGHKS, CDR2 YYEKEE, per germline (reference sequence). Trimming took off 5 bases at V and 2 bases at J, with 11 bases between the two ends. The CDR3 contains 13 residues. The DNA for the CDR3 is TGTGCCAGCAGACAGGCCTTTACCTACGAGCAGTACTTC. It translates to CASRQAFTYEQYF.

The CDR3 region is CASSLNQDYGYTF. In DNA, the CDR3 is TGCGCCAGCAGCTTGAACCAGGACTATGGCTACACCTTC. The V call is TRBV5-1, the J call TRBJ1-2, with no clear D. Germline V gene sequence: CDR1 SGHRS, CDR2 YFSETQ. V was cut by 1 base and J by 3 bases, with 7 bases left in between. The CDR3 sequence is 13 residues long.

This sequence joins TRBV7-9 and TRBJ1-6, with D hard to call. This CDR3 is built from 13 residues. The germline CDR1 and CDR2 sequences are SEHNR and FQNEAQ (reference sequence). Trimming pared 1 base from V and 9 bases from J, leaving 7 bases between. This chain's CDR3 is CASSLVPFSPLHF. CDR3 nucleotide sequence: TGTGCCAGCAGCTTAGTTCCCTTTTCACCCCTCCACTTT.

This chain connects TRBV5-4 to TRBJ2-2; D is undetermined. The CDR3 extends over 16 amino acids. The ends were cut back, 1 base at V and 3 bases at J, with 13 bases in the middle. Germline-derived CDR1 and CDR2 are SGHNT and YYREEE (reference sequence). The DNA of the CDR3 is TGTGCCAGCAGCTTGTCCCGGCAAGGAGACACCGGGGAGCTGTTTTTT. Amino acid sequence: CASSLSRQGDTGELFF.

This chain links TRBV29-1 with TRBJ1-5, with D possibly TRBD1 on 6 matching bases. The CDR3 extends over 13 amino acids. With 4 bases removed from V and 5 bases from J, the gap between germline ends came to 12 bases. Germline values: CDR1 SQVTM, CDR2 ANQGSEA. CDR3 in amino acids: CSVAGEFDQPQHF. The CDR3 DNA follows: TGCAGCGTTGCAGGGGAGTTCGATCAGCCCCAGCATTTT. The entire variable domain, with the rest obtained from reference TRBV29-1 and TRBJ1-5, is as follows: SAVISQKPSRDICQRGTSLTIQCQVDSQVTMMFWYRQQPGQSLTLIATANQGSEATYESGFVIDKFPISRPNLTFSTLTVSNMSPEDSSIYLCSVAGEFDQPQHFGDGTRLSIL.

This sequence joins TRBV6-5 and TRBJ1-5; possible D gene TRBD1, 6 bases. The CDR3 has 15 amino acids. Germline V gives CDR1 MNHEY, CDR2 SVGAGI. V lost 3 bases and J lost 6, with 15 bases in between. DNA for the CDR3: TGTGCCAGCAGTTATGGGCAGGGGCATGGTCAGCCCCAGCATTTT. Translated, it gives CASSYGQGHGQPQHF.

V usage is TRBV6-1 and J usage is TRBJ2-3; 7 bases match TRBD1. The CDR3 is made up of 15 amino acids. Germline V gene data show CDR1 as MNHNS and CDR2 as SASEGT. Trimming cost V 6 bases and J 2 bases; bases outside gene matches: 8. The CDR3 DNA follows: TGTGCCAGCAGGGACGGAAGGGGGCCCACAGATACGCAGTATTTT. This sequence encodes CASRDGRGPTDTQYF.

This sequence joins TRBV7-8 and TRBJ2-5, with a possible D match to TRBD1 (6 bases). Trimming removed 2 bases from V and 5 bases from J, with 15 bases in between. CDR1 is SGHVS, CDR2 FQNEAQ, per germline. CDR3 length equals 15 residues. The CDR3 DNA sequence: TGTGCCAGCAGCTTAAGAAGTGGGGGCCGGGAGACCCAGTACTTC. Translated, it gives CASSLRSGGRETQYF. The whole variable domain, filled in from reference TRBV7-8 and TRBJ2-5, reads GAGVSQSPRYKVAKRGQDVALRCDPISGHVSLFWYQQALGQGPEFLTYFQNEAQLDKSGLPSDRFFAERPEGSVSTLKIQRTQQEDSAVYLCASSLRSGGRETQYFGPGTRLLVL.

The chain is built from TRBV7-2 and TRBJ2-7; D gene unclear. This CDR3 is 13 amino acids long. CDR1 and CDR2 (germline): SGHTA, FQGNSA. The ends were cut back, 0 bases at V and 3 bases at J, with 6 bases in the middle. CDR3 in amino acids: CASSLASVYEQYF. The CDR3 DNA reads as TGTGCCAGCAGCTTAGCCTCGGTCTACGAGCAGTACTTC.

The chain recombines TRBV7-9 with TRBJ2-1; D is perhaps TRBD1 (5 bases). There are 12 residues in the CDR3. Germline V gene lookup returns CDR1 SEHNR and CDR2 FQNEAQ (reference sequence). V lost 6 bases, J lost 6 bases, and 9 bases lay in between. The DNA of the CDR3 is TGTGCCAGCAGTTCTCAGGGCAATGAGCAGTTCTTC. Amino acids: CASSSQGNEQFF.

The chain uses TRBV6-1 and TRBJ2-3; 9 bases match TRBD2. The CDR3 covers 15 residues. Trimming removed 1 base from V and 2 bases from J; junction bases left unmatched: 1. The V gene's germline CDR1 is MNHNS and CDR2 SASEGT. The DNA for the CDR3 is TGTGCCAGCAGTGAAGGACTAGCGGCCACAGATACGCAGTATTTT. Protein product: CASSEGLAATDTQYF.

The V gene is TRBV7-2, the J gene TRBJ1-3; 7 bases line up with TRBD1. The CDR3 is made up of 15 amino acids. Germline V CDR1 and CDR2: SGHTA, FQGNSA. V shed 1 base, J shed 4 bases, and the junction held 4 bases outside the gene matches. CDR3 DNA: TGTGCCAGCAGCTTAGGACAGGGTACAGGAAACACCATATATTTT. Translation gives CASSLGQGTGNTIYF.

The V gene is TRBV6-1, the J gene TRBJ2-1; maybe TRBD2 (5 bases). The CDR3 has 12 amino acids. With 5 bases removed from V and 5 bases from J, the gap between germline ends came to 7 bases. Germline CDR1 and CDR2: MNHNS and SASEGT. In DNA form, the CDR3 reads TGTGCCAGCAGTACCGGGAACAATGAGCAGTTCTTC. Its protein product is CASSTGNNEQFF.

The chain links TRBV28 to TRBJ2-5; tentative D call: TRBD1 (5 bases). The CDR3 has 14 amino acids. Germline V gives CDR1 MDHEN, CDR2 SYDVKM. V lost 7 bases and J 2 bases, leaving 14 bases between the germline ends. The CDR3 nucleotides read TGTGCCAGCAACCAGCTAGGGGCGCAAGAGACCCAGTACTTC. Its protein product is CASNQLGAQETQYF.

The chain employs TRBV2 and TRBJ2-1; possible D gene TRBD1, 6 bases. The germline CDR1 and CDR2 sequences are SNHLY and FYNNEI. This CDR3 is 13 amino acids long. Deletions cut 6 bases from V and 15 bases from J, with 21 bases between. Here the CDR3 DNA reads TGTGCCAGCAGGCGGAACGGACAGACCGAGGGGTTCTTC. Amino acids: CASRRNGQTEGFF. The entire variable domain, with the rest obtained from reference TRBV2 and TRBJ2-1, is as follows: EPEVTQTPSHQVTQMGQEVILRCVPISNHLYFYWYRQILGQKVEFLVSFYNNEISEKSEIFDDQFSVERPDGSNFTLKIRSTKLEDSAMYFCASRRNGQTEGFFGPGTRLTVL.

The J gene is TRBJ1-1, the V gene TRBV29-1; D ambiguous. The V gene's germline CDR1 is SQVTM and CDR2 ANQGSEA. V was pared by 5 bases and J by 1 base, with 11 bases between. The CDR3 is 13 amino acids. This CDR3 reads CSVYKEENTEAFF. CDR3 sequence (DNA): TGCAGCGTTTACAAGGAGGAGAACACTGAAGCTTTCTTT.

CDR3 residues: CASSQFSEGGRGYGYTF. The CDR3 DNA reads as TGTGCCAGCAGCCAATTTAGCGAAGGAGGCAGGGGCTATGGCTACACCTTC. The chain has TRBV16 and TRBJ1-2; weak D call: TRBD1 (6 bases). Trimming removed 1 base from V and 4 bases from J, with 19 bases in between. The V gene's germline CDR1 is KGHSY and CDR2 FQNENV. This CDR3 is 17 amino acids long.

This rearrangement joins TRBV29-1 to TRBJ2-5, with 8 nucleotides matching TRBD1. V lost 3 bases to trimming and J lost 9 bases; unmatched junction nucleotides: 18. This CDR3 region has 16 residues. Germline lookup yields CDR1 SQVTM and CDR2 ANQGSEA. CDR3 nucleotides: TGCAGCGTTGATCGTTTAGGGACAGGCTCAGAGATGTCCCAGTACTTC. Protein: CSVDRLGTGSEMSQYF.

The chain uses TRBV28 and TRBJ2-7, with 8 positions matching TRBD2. The J segment lost 6 bases and the V segment lost 4 bases, leaving 14 bases of the junction unmatched. The V gene's germline CDR1 is MDHEN and CDR2 SYDVKM. This CDR3 has 16 residues. CDR3 sequence: CASSYSIGLAGREQYF. In DNA form, the CDR3 reads TGTGCCAGCAGTTATAGTATAGGCCTAGCGGGCCGCGAGCAGTACTTC.

J is TRBJ2-7 and V is TRBV28, with 7 bases identical to TRBD2. J was trimmed by 4 bases and V by 7 bases; bases with no gene match: 7. This CDR3 region has 13 residues. The germline CDR1 and CDR2 sequences are MDHEN and SYDVKM. This CDR3 is CASTVGGVYEQYF. For the CDR3, the DNA is TGTGCCAGCACCGTGGGGGGGGTTTACGAGCAGTACTTC.

V usage is TRBV9 and J usage is TRBJ2-2; D gene uncertain. V was cut by 6 bases and J by 5 bases, with 11 bases left in between. Germline V gene data show CDR1 as SGDLS and CDR2 as YYNGEE. The CDR3 spans 13 residues. The DNA of the CDR3 is TGTGCCAGCACCCCCCGCGTGACCGGGGAGCTGTTTTTT. As protein: CASTPRVTGELFF.